This T cell receptor beta chain was profiled in a study of a mutant IDH1 vaccine in newly diagnosed glioma. The study, taken as a whole, reports: Vaccine-induced responses were seen in approximately 92% of patients, spanning several MHC alleles.

Assay used: immunoSEQ multiplex PCR; TCRdb lists only in-frame clones, some missing. The sample holds under 50,000 clones, 88% seen once. V was clipped by 4 bases and J by 1 base, with 10 bases between them. This CDR3 is built from 14 residues. Germline V CDR1 and CDR2: SQVTM, ANQGSEA. Regarding time point: week 35, safety follow-up. The vaccine gave 300 ug of a 20-mer mutant IDH1 peptide subcutaneously per dose. As for this clone: No antigen is known for it.

The sample here was PBMCs, taken from a glioma patient whose treatment included an IDH1 peptide vaccine. This sequence was found in a woman aged 40 to 50 with glioma. The rearrangement links TRBV29-1 to TRBJ2-2; D could derive from TRBD1 or TRBD2 (5 bases each). The CDR3 protein is CSVGGEGNTGELFF. The DNA for the CDR3 is TGCAGCGTTGGGGGCGAGGGGAACACCGGGGAGCTGTTTTTT.